This T cell receptor (beta chain) was observed in a study of T cells in Graves' hyperthyroidism and ophthalmopathy (dated by TCRdb to the late 2010s). About the study as a whole: A discovery cohort of about 95 patients, approximately 44 with Graves' ophthalmopathy and about 58 with stable Graves' hyperthyroidism, was used to find distinguishing TCR V-J signatures. In addition, the study compared T-cell repertoires in thyroid tissue and in blood from about 6 Graves' hyperthyroidism patients. According to the paper, TCR Vbeta CDR3 sequencing was carried out on around 140 peripheral blood samples, which came from 40 to 45 ophthalmopathy, fewer than 80 hyperthyroidism and some 17 progressor patients. The 75 to 100 discovery patients were divided at random into training and test sets in a 7:3 ratio. Whether ophthalmopathy could be predicted prospectively was tested in an independent validation cohort made up of 18 to 20 hyperthyroidism patients plus 17 patients who later progressed to ophthalmopathy. After blood sampling, hyperthyroidism patients were treated with methimazole at a starting dose of 30 mg daily, and ophthalmopathy patients were treated with high-dose intravenous methylprednisolone.

The TCR beta CDR3 regions were amplified from RNA transcripts. A first-round RT-PCR of the TCR CDR3 used the HTBI primer set with the Qiagen OneStep RT-PCR kit. The libraries were constructed in a second round of multiplex PCR and then size-selected and purified. Libraries were sequenced paired-end with 100 bp reads on an Illumina HiSeq2000. Processing in the source paper ran as follows. SOAPnuke was used to process the raw data, with reads discarded if the reads contained adapters or uncalled bases, had a mean Phred below 15, or lacked an exact constant-primer or identifier match. COPE v1.2.5 was used to merge high-quality paired reads, and clonotypes were defined as unique nucleotide sequences. Clonotypes were aligned to IMGT TRBV, TRBD and TRBJ reference segments using MiTCR v1.1. Analysis was restricted to V-J combinations with a frequency above 0.0001, which covered 99.2% of repertoires. A TCS score was defined as the ratio between F50 (clonal expansion) and ExV (chaos), using BLOSUM62-based TCRdist between CDR3 peptides within each V-J. Welch's t-statistics and random forest reduced fewer than 550 V-J features to about 13, which were used in a naive Bayes classifier (R e1071). Thyroid-blood repertoire similarity was quantified with the Morisita-Horn index. Starting from the raw public reads, TCRdb applied fastp trimming at Q25, assembled clones with MiXCR and retained in-frame beta chains. Each record represents a unique CDR3 protein, reported with the most common genes and DNA among its rows. TCRdb, not the authors, supplied the V and J calls. This sample comprises about 540,000 distinct CDR3 sequences, 40% to 55% of them detected only once. Of the sample, about 7.8% is held by the ten largest clones.

Stable Graves' hyperthyroidism was defined as no progression to ophthalmopathy during 18 months of follow-up. Hyperthyroidism patients were newly diagnosed, with disease duration under 2 months, and aged 18 to 65 years. The study excluded patients with uncontrolled infections, other autoimmune diseases, pregnancy or lactation. Diagnoses were based on clinical symptoms, serum thyroxine and TRAb, thyroid ultrasound and orbital computed tomography. Total RNA was extracted using Trizol reagent, and RNA quality was assessed on an Agilent 2100 Bioanalyzer. Findings and caveats that apply to the study as a whole: A model built on a 13 V-J signature distinguished ophthalmopathy from stable hyperthyroidism, reaching roughly 88% sensitivity and under 84% specificity in cross-validation and 80%/75% in testing. In validation, progression to ophthalmopathy was predicted by the model with roughly 69% sensitivity and around 76% specificity, a median of 6.5 months before onset. Blood samples also contained most of the expanded thyroid clonotypes (frequency above 0.001), which suggests that blood repertoires may reflect thyroid immune responses. No statistical method was used to set the sample size in advance, and investigators knew the group allocation.

This clonotype was observed at least ten times. The antigen it binds to is not known. Base qualities are not recorded, but no much larger clone differs from it by a single base. This receptor was identified in a woman aged 18-35 years with Graves' hyperthyroidism. The specimen sequenced was peripheral blood or thyroid tissue (not recorded which).

The CDR3 is CASSYREGNQPQHF. The nucleotides are TGTGCCAGCAGTTACAGGGAGGGTAATCAGCCCCAGCATTTT. The sequence is built from TRBV6-6 and TRBJ1-5; no D gene is confidently identified. CDR1 is given as MNHNY and CDR2 as SVGAGI, both from the germline V gene (reference sequence). V loses 2 bases of germline sequence and J loses 4 bases, and the interval between the two ends is 9 bases. The CDR3 contains 14 residues, cysteine and phenylalanine counted. CDR3 DNA is the only sequence kept; it has 42 bases, read in frame from the first base.